This record concerns one TCR beta chain sequence. Its target is unknown. Second-dose intervals of approximately 4 or approximately 12 weeks were pooled. Germline lookup yields CDR1 MNHEY and CDR2 SVGAGI. The CDR3 runs 16 residues. With 4 bases removed from V and 3 bases from J, the gap between germline ends came to 19 bases. The data belong to a study of T cell responses to AZD1222 COVID-19 vaccine. Study-wide findings and caveats: Samples come after the peak T cell response, not at day 14. Spike-specific TCR breadth and depth rose after two AZD1222 doses.

Libraries were prepared by immunoSEQ multiplex PCR; TCRdb keeps only in-frame clonotypes and omits some of them. Of 140,000 to 150,000 clones in the sample, 89% are singletons; the top ten hold 1.5% to 2%. The receptor was isolated from an adult who received the AZD1222 COVID-19 vaccine. The chain recombines TRBV6-5 with TRBJ2-7, with a possible D match to TRBD1 (5 bases). The specimen comprised peripheral blood, sampled 28 days after the second AZD1222 dose. The CDR3 region has the DNA TGTGCCAGCAGTTCCAGCTTTGGGGCAAAAAACTACGAGCAGTACTTC. Translated, it gives CASSSSFGAKNYEQYF.